A single sample is the source of the 18 T cell receptor beta chains below, sequenced in a study of blood T cell repertoires in COVID-19. Using immunoSEQ multiplex PCR, the repertoire was profiled, and TCRdb retains in-frame clones only, with some absent. The sample has 55,000 to 80,000 clones; around 89% are singletons. Sequenced input: peripheral blood. Every receptor here comes from a man aged 45 to 65 with acute or convalescent COVID-19.

The chain combines TRBV5-1 with TRBJ2-1, with 7 bases that match TRBD2. This CDR3 comprises 15 residues. CDR1 is SGHRS and CDR2 is YFSETQ in the germline V gene. The trim removed 1 base at V and 5 bases at J, leaving 6 bases unmatched. CDR3 amino acids: CASSLWLAANNEQFF. CDR3 in DNA: TGCGCCAGCAGCTTGTGGCTAGCGGCGAACAATGAGCAGTTCTTC. Filled out from reference TRBV5-1 and TRBJ2-1, the complete variable domain reads KAGVTQTPRYLIKTRGQQVTLSCSPISGHRSVSWYQQTPGQGLQFLFEYFSETQRNKGNFPGRFSGRQFSNSRSEMNVSTLELGDSALYLCASSLWLAANNEQFFGPGTRLTVL.

This chain connects TRBV29-1 to TRBJ2-3, with D possibly being TRBD2 (6 bases). The CDR3 consists of 13 residues. CDR1 and CDR2 (germline): SQVTM, ANQGSEA. V shed 4 bases and J shed 4 bases, with 12 bases lying between them. This CDR3 reads CSVGRDFPDTQYF. CDR3 sequence (DNA): TGCAGCGTTGGACGGGACTTCCCAGATACGCAGTATTTT.

This clone appeared a few times. The chain couples TRBV10-3 to TRBJ2-1, with TRBD2 matching over 8 bases. The CDR3 totals 16 residues. Trimming removed 5 bases from V and 2 bases from J; junction bases left unmatched: 8. The germline V gene has CDR1 ENHRY and CDR2 SYGVKD. The CDR3 region is CAISTNSGKAYNEQFF. CDR3 coding DNA: TGTGCCATCAGTACCAATAGCGGGAAGGCCTACAATGAGCAGTTCTTC.

This clone was seen once. The chain employs TRBV6-5 and TRBJ2-6, with a tentative D call TRBD1 (6 bases). Trimming cost V 6 bases and J 1 base, with 10 bases left between them. Germline lookup yields CDR1 MNHEY and CDR2 SVGAGI. This CDR3 comprises 15 residues. The CDR3 here is CASRPQGSGANVLTF. The CDR3 nucleotides read TGTGCCAGCAGGCCTCAGGGGTCTGGGGCCAACGTCCTGACTTTC.

This clone occurred a few times. V gene TRBV27 combines with J gene TRBJ1-4; unclear D gene. The CDR3 runs 15 residues. V was shortened by 6 bases and J by 12 bases, with 23 bases between the two germline ends. The germline gives CDR1 MNHEY, CDR2 SMNVEV (reference sequence). The CDR3 sequence: CASRKNRPAPEELFF. CDR3 DNA sequence: TGTGCCAGCAGGAAAAACCGGCCCGCCCCAGAGGAACTGTTTTTT.

J is TRBJ1-2 and V is TRBV28, with D unresolved. CDR3 size: 16 residues. Germline CDR1 and CDR2: MDHEN and SYDVKM. V was clipped by 4 bases and J by 6 bases, with 21 bases between them. DNA for the CDR3: TGTGCCAGCAGTTCTCCCGTCCAGGCAAGATCCAATGGCTACACCTTC. It yields the protein CASSSPVQARSNGYTF.

The gene calls are TRBV21-1 and TRBJ2-7; the table gives TRBD1 as D, unverified against the DNA. TRBV21-1 is recorded as a pseudogene. The CDR3 runs to 20 residues. CDR3 bases: TGTGCCAGCAGCATATCTTGTGTTAGAGACGGAATGACACGGACCTACGAGCAGTACGTC. Translating it yields CASSISCVRDGMTRTYEQYV.

The rearrangement links TRBV27 to TRBJ1-2; no clear D. Trimming removed 2 bases from V and 2 bases from J, with 6 bases in between. The CDR3 length is 13 residues. Germline V lookup: CDR1 MNHEY, CDR2 SMNVEV (reference sequence). The CDR3 DNA follows: TGTGCCAGCAGTTTAGGCCAGAACTATGGCTACACCTTC. Its protein is CASSLGQNYGYTF.

The CDR3 DNA follows: TGTGCCAGCAGCTCCGGGACAGGAAATCTACAGCCCCAGCATTTT. Translation: CASSSGTGNLQPQHF. The gene calls are TRBV7-2 and TRBJ1-5, with 8 bases fitting TRBD1. Looked up from germline, CDR1 is SGHTA and CDR2 is FQGNSA. The CDR3 length is 15 residues. The junction had 9 bases not matched to a gene; V was cut back by 4 bases and J by 7 bases.

This clone appeared a single time. The rearrangement uses TRBV10-3 and TRBJ2-3; TRBD2 matches 11 bases. The V and J ends lost 3 bases and 0 bases, in that order; junction bases with no gene match: 5. Germline V CDR1 and CDR2: ENHRY, SYGVKD. This CDR3 spans 17 amino acids. The CDR3: CAISELGLAASTDTQYF. As DNA, the CDR3 is TGTGCCATCAGTGAATTGGGACTAGCGGCTAGCACAGATACGCAGTATTTT.

V usage is TRBV12-5 and J usage is TRBJ2-2, with 7 nucleotides matching TRBD2. V dropped 1 base and J dropped 3; count of bases not matched to a gene: 17. This CDR3 comprises 20 residues. The germline V gene has CDR1 LGHNT and CDR2 FRNRAP. The CDR3 here is CASGLAAYGAGVSHTGELFF. The CDR3 DNA follows: TGTGCTAGTGGTTTGGCAGCGTATGGGGCGGGAGTTTCACACACCGGGGAGCTGTTTTTT.

The chain uses TRBV6-2 or TRBV6-3 and TRBJ1-1, with TRBD1 as a possible D gene (5 bases). Trimming stripped 2 bases from V and 5 bases from J, with 9 bases between. Looked up from germline, CDR1 is MNHEY and CDR2 is SVGEGT. This CDR3 comprises 13 residues. CDR3 sequence: CASSYIGGTEAFF. CDR3 in DNA: TGTGCCAGCAGTTACATCGGGGGGACTGAAGCTTTCTTT.

The rearrangement joins TRBV11-2 to TRBJ2-3; tentatively, D is TRBD2 (5 bases). CDR3 size: 14 residues. Per germline, CDR1 SGHAT and CDR2 FQNNGV. V lost 3 bases to trimming and J lost 2 bases, with 9 bases between them. The DNA for the CDR3 is TGTGCCAGCAGCTTGGTCGGGATCACAGATACGCAGTATTTT. It codes for CASSLVGITDTQYF. Combining the CDR3 with reference TRBV11-2 and TRBJ2-3 gives the whole variable domain EAGVAQSPRYKIIEKRQSVAFWCNPISGHATLYWYQQILGQGPKLLIQFQNNGVVDDSQLPKDRFSAERLKGVDSTLKIQPAKLEDSAVYLCASSLVGITDTQYFGPGTRLTVL.

This chain connects TRBV7-9 to TRBJ2-1, with 11 bases matching TRBD2. Germline assignment: CDR1 SEHNR and CDR2 FQNEAQ (reference sequence). After removal of 1 base from V and 8 bases from J, the junction contained 4 bases not matched to a gene. The CDR3 loop spans 15 amino acids. The CDR3 spells CASSLGGLAVDEQFF. The CDR3 nucleotides read TGTGCCAGCAGCTTAGGGGGACTAGCGGTCGATGAGCAGTTCTTC.

The chain is built from TRBV19 and TRBJ2-2; no definite D call. Trimming pared 2 bases from V and 0 bases from J, leaving 10 bases between. The germline V gene encodes CDR1 LNHDA and CDR2 SQIVND (reference sequence). This CDR3 has 16 amino acids. CDR3 region: CASSISTDANTGELFF. Here the CDR3 DNA reads TGTGCCAGTAGTATATCCACAGACGCGAACACCGGGGAGCTGTTTTTT.

V gene TRBV18 combines with J gene TRBJ2-7; TRBD2 matches at 11 bases. Germline V gene sequence: CDR1 KGHSH, CDR2 LQKENI. CDR3 length equals 16 residues. V shed 3 bases and J 3 bases; nucleotides not matched to a gene: 7. This CDR3 reads CASSPTSGVPNYEQYV. Here the CDR3 DNA reads TGTGCCAGCTCACCGACTAGCGGGGTCCCCAACTACGAGCAGTACGTC.

V and J are TRBV7-6 and TRBJ1-5; D is ambiguous. CDR1 is SGHVS, CDR2 FNYEAQ, per germline. The ends were cut back, 5 bases at V and 2 bases at J, with 13 bases in the middle. The CDR3 covers 15 residues. The CDR3 nucleotides are TGTGCCAGCAGCGCTGTAGCGGGAGGCAATCAGCCCCAGCATTTT. Protein: CASSAVAGGNQPQHF.

V and J are TRBV6-5 and TRBJ1-4; D is unclear. CDR1 MNHEY and CDR2 SVGAGI come from the germline V gene. With 7 bases removed from V and 8 bases from J, the gap between germline ends came to 14 bases. The CDR3 spans 13 residues. The CDR3 nucleotides are TGTGCCAGCAAATCGCGGTATCGGGAAAAACTGTTTTTT. It is translated as CASKSRYREKLFF.